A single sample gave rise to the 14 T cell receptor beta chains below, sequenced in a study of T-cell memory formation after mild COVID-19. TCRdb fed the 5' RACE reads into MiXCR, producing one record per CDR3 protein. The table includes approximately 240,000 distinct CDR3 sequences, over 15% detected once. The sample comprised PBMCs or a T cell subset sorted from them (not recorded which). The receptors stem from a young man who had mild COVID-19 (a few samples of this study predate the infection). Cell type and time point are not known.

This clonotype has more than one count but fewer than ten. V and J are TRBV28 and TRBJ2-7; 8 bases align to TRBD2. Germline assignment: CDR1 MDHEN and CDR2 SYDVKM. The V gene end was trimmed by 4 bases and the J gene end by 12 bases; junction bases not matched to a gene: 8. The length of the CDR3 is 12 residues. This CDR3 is CASSSKGLGRYV. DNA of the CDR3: TGTGCCAGCAGTTCCAAGGGACTAGGAAGGTACGTC.

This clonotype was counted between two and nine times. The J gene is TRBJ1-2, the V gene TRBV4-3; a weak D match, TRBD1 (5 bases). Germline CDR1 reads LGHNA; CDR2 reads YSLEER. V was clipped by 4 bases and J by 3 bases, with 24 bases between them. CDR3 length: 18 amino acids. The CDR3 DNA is TGCGCCAGCAGCCCTGAACCAGGGTCAGCCCTTGGCCACTATGGCTACACCTTC. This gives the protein CASSPEPGSALGHYGYTF.

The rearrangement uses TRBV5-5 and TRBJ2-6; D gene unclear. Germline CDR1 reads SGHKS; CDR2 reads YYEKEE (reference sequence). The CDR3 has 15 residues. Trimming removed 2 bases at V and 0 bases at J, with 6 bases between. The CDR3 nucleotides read TGTGCCAGCAGCTTTTTTAGCTCTGGGGCCAACGTCCTGACTTTC. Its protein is CASSFFSSGANVLTF.

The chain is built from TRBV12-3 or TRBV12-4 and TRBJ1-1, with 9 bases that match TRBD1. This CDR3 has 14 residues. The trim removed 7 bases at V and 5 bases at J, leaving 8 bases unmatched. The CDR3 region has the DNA TGTGCCAGCACCTCCCGACAGGGGGGAACTGAAGCTTTCTTT. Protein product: CASTSRQGGTEAFF.

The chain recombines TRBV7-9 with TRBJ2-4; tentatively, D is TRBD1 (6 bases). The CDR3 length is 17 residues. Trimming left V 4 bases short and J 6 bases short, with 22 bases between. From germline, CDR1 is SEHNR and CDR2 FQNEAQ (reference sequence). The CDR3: CASSSFITGSPPNIQYF. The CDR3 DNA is TGTGCCAGCAGCTCATTCATTACAGGGAGTCCACCAAACATTCAGTACTTC.

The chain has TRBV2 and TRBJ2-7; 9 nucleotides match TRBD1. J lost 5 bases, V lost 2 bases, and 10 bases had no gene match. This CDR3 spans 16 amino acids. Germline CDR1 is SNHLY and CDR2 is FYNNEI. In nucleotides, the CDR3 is TGTGCCAGCAGTGAAAGTTTGGGACAGGGATTCGACGAGCAGTACTTC. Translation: CASSESLGQGFDEQYF.

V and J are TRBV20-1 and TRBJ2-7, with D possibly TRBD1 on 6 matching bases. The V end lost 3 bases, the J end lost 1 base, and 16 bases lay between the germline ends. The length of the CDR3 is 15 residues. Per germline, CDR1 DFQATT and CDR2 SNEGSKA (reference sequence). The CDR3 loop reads CSASQLGQGSYEQYF. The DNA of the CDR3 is TGCAGTGCTAGCCAACTCGGGCAGGGGTCCTACGAGCAGTACTTC.

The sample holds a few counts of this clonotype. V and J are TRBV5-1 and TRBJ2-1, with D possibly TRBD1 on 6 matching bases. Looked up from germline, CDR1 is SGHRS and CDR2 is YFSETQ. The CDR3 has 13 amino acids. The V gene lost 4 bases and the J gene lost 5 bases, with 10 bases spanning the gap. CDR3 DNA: TGCGCCAGCAGCCCAGGGGTTAACAATGAGCAGTTCTTC. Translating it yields CASSPGVNNEQFF.

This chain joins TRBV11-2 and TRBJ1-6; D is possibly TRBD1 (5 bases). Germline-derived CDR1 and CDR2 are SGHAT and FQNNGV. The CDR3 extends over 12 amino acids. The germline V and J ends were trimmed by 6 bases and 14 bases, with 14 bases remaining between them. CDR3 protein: CASRSTVKALHF. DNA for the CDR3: TGTGCCAGCAGGTCGACAGTAAAGGCCCTCCACTTT.

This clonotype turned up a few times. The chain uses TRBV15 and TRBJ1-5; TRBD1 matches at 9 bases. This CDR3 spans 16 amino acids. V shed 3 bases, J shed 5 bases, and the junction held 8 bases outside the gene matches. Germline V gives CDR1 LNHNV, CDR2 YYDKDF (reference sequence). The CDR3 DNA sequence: TGTGCCACCAGCAGTGGGGCTACAGGGGGCTATCAGCCCCAGCATTTT. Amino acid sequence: CATSSGATGGYQPQHF.

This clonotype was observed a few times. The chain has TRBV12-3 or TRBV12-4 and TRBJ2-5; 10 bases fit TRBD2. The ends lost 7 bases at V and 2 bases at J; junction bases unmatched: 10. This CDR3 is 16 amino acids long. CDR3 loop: CASKQGPSGGQETQYF. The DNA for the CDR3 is TGTGCCAGCAAACAGGGGCCTAGCGGGGGTCAAGAGACCCAGTACTTC.

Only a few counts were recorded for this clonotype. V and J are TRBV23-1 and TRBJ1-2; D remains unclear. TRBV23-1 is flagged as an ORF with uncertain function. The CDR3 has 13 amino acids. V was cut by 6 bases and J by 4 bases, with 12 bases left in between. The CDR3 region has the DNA TGCGCCAGCAGCCCCCACAGCAGCTATGGCTACACCTTC. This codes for CASSPHSSYGYTF.

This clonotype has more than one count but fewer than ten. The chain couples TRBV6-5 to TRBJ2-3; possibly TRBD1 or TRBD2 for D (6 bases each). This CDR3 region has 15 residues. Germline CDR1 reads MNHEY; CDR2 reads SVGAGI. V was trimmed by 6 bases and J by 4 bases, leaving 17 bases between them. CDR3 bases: TGTGCCAGCAGCTTGGGGGCTTCGGGGGCAGATACGCAGTATTTT. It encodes CASSLGASGADTQYF.

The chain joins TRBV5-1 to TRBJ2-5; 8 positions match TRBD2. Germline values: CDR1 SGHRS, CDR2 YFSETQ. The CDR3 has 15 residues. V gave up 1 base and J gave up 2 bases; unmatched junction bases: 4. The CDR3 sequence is CASSLFASGQETQYF. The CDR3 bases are TGCGCCAGCAGCTTGTTCGCTAGCGGGCAAGAGACCCAGTACTTC.